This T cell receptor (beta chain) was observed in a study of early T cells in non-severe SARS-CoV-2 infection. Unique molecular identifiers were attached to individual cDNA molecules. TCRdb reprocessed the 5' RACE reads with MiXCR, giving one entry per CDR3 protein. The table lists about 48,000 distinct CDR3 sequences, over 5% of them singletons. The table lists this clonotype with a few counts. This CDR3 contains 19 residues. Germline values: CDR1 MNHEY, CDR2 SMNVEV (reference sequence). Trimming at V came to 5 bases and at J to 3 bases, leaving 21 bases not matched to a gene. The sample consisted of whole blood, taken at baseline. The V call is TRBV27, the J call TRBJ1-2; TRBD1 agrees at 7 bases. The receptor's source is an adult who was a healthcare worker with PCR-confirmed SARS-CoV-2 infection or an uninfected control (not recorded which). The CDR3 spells CASSAGAGTVKWEDYGYTF. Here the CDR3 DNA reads TGTGCCAGCAGTGCGGGGGCCGGGACAGTTAAATGGGAGGACTATGGCTACACCTTC.